A single sample gave rise to the 32 T cell receptor beta chains below, sequenced in a study of blood T cell repertoires in COVID-19. The repertoire was sequenced with immunoSEQ multiplex PCR; TCRdb's copy has only in-frame clones and lacks some. Among 220,000 or so clones listed, 82% were seen once. Sequenced sample: PBMCs or T cells enriched from blood (not recorded which). These receptor sequences come from a woman aged 60 to 75 who had recovered from COVID-19.

This clone was detected once. The chain employs TRBV7-2 and TRBJ2-7, with 7 bases that match TRBD1. After removal of 2 bases from V and 1 base from J, the junction contained 5 bases not matched to a gene. The V gene's germline CDR1 is SGHTA and CDR2 FQGNSA. CDR3 size: 15 residues. In DNA, the CDR3 is TGTGCCAGCAGCTTAACGCCGGGACAGTCCTACGAGCAGTACTTC. Translated: CASSLTPGQSYEQYF.

Concerning this clone itself: The CDR3 ends on some other residue instead of the conserved phenylalanine or tryptophan, so this is likely a read error. Because the CDR3's place on the DNA is in doubt, the DNA is left out and the CDR3 is given as listed by TCRdb. The genes are TRBV2 and TRBJ2-7; the DNA was not compared with TRBD1, the D call given in the table. From germline, CDR1 is SNHLY and CDR2 FYNNEI. The CDR3 is made up of 12 amino acids, end residues included. CDR3: CASSDRDREGKI.

The genes are TRBV9 and TRBJ1-4; D remains unclear. CDR1 is SGDLS and CDR2 is YYNGEE in the germline V gene. CDR3 length equals 14 residues. Trimming took 0 bases from V and 8 from J, leaving 11 bases between them. The CDR3 DNA sequence: TGTGCCAGCAGCGTAGATACGGGGAGCGAAAAACTGTTTTTT. Encoded protein: CASSVDTGSEKLFF. The full variable domain, with the rest looked up from reference TRBV9 and TRBJ1-4, is DSGVTQTPKHLITATGQRVTLRCSPRSGDLSVYWYQQSLDQGLQFLIQYYNGEERAKGNILERFSAQQFPDLHSELNLSSLELGDSALYFCASSVDTGSEKLFFGSGTQLSVL.

The chain is built from TRBV18 and TRBJ2-3, with D tentatively TRBD1 (5 bases). The CDR3 consists of 16 residues. Germline lookup yields CDR1 KGHSH and CDR2 LQKENI. Trimming cost V 4 bases and J 1 base, with 15 bases left between them. CDR3 protein: CASSLLWKGGTDTQYF. CDR3 in DNA: TGTGCCAGCTCACTACTTTGGAAAGGGGGCACAGATACGCAGTATTTT.

V gene TRBV10-3 combines with J gene TRBJ2-2; the match to TRBD2 covers 10 bases. This CDR3 is built from 17 residues. V lost 7 bases, J lost 0 bases, and 8 bases stayed unmatched. Germline V CDR1 and CDR2: ENHRY, SYGVKD. CDR3 bases: TGTGCCATCAAAGGGGGTCTAGCGGGGGCGAACACCGGGGAGCTGTTTTTT. Protein product: CAIKGGLAGANTGELFF.

The chain uses TRBV6-4 and TRBJ2-2, with 7 bases lining up with TRBD1. CDR1 and CDR2 (germline): MRHNA, SNTAGT. The V segment lost 3 bases and the J segment 0 bases; nucleotides outside the gene matches: 4. The length of the CDR3 is 16 residues. CDR3 nucleotide sequence: TGTGCCAGCAGTGATGAGGGGGCTTCGAACACCGGGGAGCTGTTTTTT. Translating gives CASSDEGASNTGELFF.

V and J are TRBV12-2 and TRBJ1-1; TRBD1, as called in the table, went unchecked against the DNA. TRBV12-2 is listed as a pseudogene. The CDR3 consists of 18 residues. The CDR3, as DNA: TGTGCAAGTCGCTTTCTGGGACAGGGGCCTTTAAAGAACACTGAAGCTTTCTTT. Protein: CASRFLGQGPLKNTEAFF.

The chain links TRBV29-1 to TRBJ1-6; D is possibly TRBD1 (6 bases). V was trimmed by 6 bases and J by 6 bases, leaving 12 bases between them. CDR3 length: 13 residues. The germline CDR1 and CDR2 sequences are SQVTM and ANQGSEA. CDR3 coding DNA: TGCAGCGTGAGGACAGCCTCTAATTCACCCCTCCACTTT. It specifies CSVRTASNSPLHF.

The chain carries TRBV7-2 and TRBJ2-6; D call uncertain. Germline V gene lookup returns CDR1 SGHTA and CDR2 FQGNSA. CDR3 length: 17 amino acids. Trimming took 5 bases from V and 2 from J, leaving 16 bases between them. The CDR3 loop reads CASSQQNPSPGANVLTF. The CDR3 coding sequence is TGTGCCAGCAGCCAACAGAATCCCAGCCCTGGGGCCAACGTCCTGACTTTC. Full variable domain (missing parts from reference TRBV7-2 and TRBJ2-6): GAGVSQSPSNKVTEKGKDVELRCDPISGHTALYWYRQSLGQGLEFLIYFQGNSAPDKSGLPSDRFSAERTGGSVSTLTIQRTQQEDSAVYLCASSQQNPSPGANVLTFGAGSRLTVL.

V gene TRBV10-3 combines with J gene TRBJ1-2; D not certain. Germline V gene data show CDR1 as ENHRY and CDR2 as SYGVKD. V gave up 7 bases and J gave up 6 bases, with 12 bases separating them. This CDR3 is built from 12 residues. The CDR3 nucleotides read TGTGCCATCATGGAGACGGTTGATGGCTACACCTTC. Translation gives CAIMETVDGYTF.

This clone is a singleton in its sample. The J gene is TRBJ1-2, the V gene TRBV7-2, with 7 bases aligning to TRBD1. V lost 5 bases, J lost 2 bases, and 8 bases stayed unmatched. Germline loops: CDR1 SGHTA, CDR2 FQGNSA. The CDR3 has 15 amino acids. CDR3 loop: CASSQTLDRNYGYTF. The CDR3, as DNA: TGTGCCAGCAGCCAAACCCTGGACAGGAACTATGGCTACACCTTC.

This chain uses TRBV9 with TRBJ1-6; TRBD1 matches at 11 bases. This CDR3 has 15 residues. After removal of 3 bases from V and 10 bases from J, the junction contained 6 bases not matched to a gene. The germline V gene has CDR1 SGDLS and CDR2 YYNGEE. The CDR3 bases are TGTGCCAGCAGCGACGCCGGGACAGGGGGGTCACCCCTCCACTTT. This translates into CASSDAGTGGSPLHF.

The chain uses TRBV18 and TRBJ1-4, with D perhaps matching TRBD1 (6 bases). Germline CDR1 KGHSH, CDR2 LQKENI. The CDR3 covers 14 residues. V was trimmed by 3 bases and J by 6 bases, leaving 11 bases between them. CDR3 in DNA: TGTGCCAGCTCACCCAGACAGGAGGATGAAAAACTGTTTTTT. This encodes CASSPRQEDEKLFF. The full variable domain, in which reference TRBV18 and TRBJ1-4 provide the parts outside the CDR3, is NAGVMQNPRHLVRRRGQEARLRCSPMKGHSHVYWYRQLPEEGLKFMVYLQKENIIDESGMPKERFSAEFPKEGPSILRIQQVVRGDSAAYFCASSPRQEDEKLFFGSGTQLSVL.

The V call is TRBV11-2, the J call TRBJ1-2; 9 bases fit TRBD1. The CDR3 loop spans 14 amino acids. Germline-derived CDR1 and CDR2 are SGHAT and FQNNGV. V shed 6 bases, J shed 7 bases, and the junction held 9 bases outside the gene matches. The CDR3 DNA follows: TGTGCCAGCAGACGATTACAGGGGGCGGGTGGCTACACCTTC. Translation gives CASRRLQGAGGYTF.

The V gene is TRBV6-2 or TRBV6-3, the J gene TRBJ2-1, with 8 bases lining up with TRBD2. This CDR3 has 15 residues. The germline V gene has CDR1 MNHEY and CDR2 SVGEGT. V lost 4 bases to trimming and J lost 0 bases; unmatched junction nucleotides: 2. CDR3 sequence reads: CASSWAGGSYNEQFF. The CDR3 DNA follows: TGTGCCAGCAGTTGGGCGGGGGGCTCCTACAATGAGCAGTTCTTC.

V gene TRBV12-3 or TRBV12-4 combines with J gene TRBJ2-1, with D possibly TRBD1 on 6 matching bases. The ends were cut back, 5 bases at V and 10 bases at J, with 15 bases in the middle. This CDR3 comprises 13 residues. In DNA form, the CDR3 reads TGTGCCAGCAGTCCAGGACAGCGATCGGAGCAGTTCTTC. This gives the protein CASSPGQRSEQFF.

Concerning this clone itself: At one boundary the junction diverges from the germline segment, which might be a read error. The sample holds other DNA sequences that translate to the same CDR3. This chain joins TRBV5-4 and TRBJ2-3; 9 bases map to TRBD2. The CDR3 covers 15 residues. Germline assignment: CDR1 SGHNT and CDR2 YYREEE (reference sequence). CDR3 DNA: TGTGCCAGCAGTTTGGGACTAGCTGGCACAGATACGCAGTATTTT. It codes for CASSLGLAGTDTQYF.

V is TRBV18 and J is TRBJ2-5; 12 nucleotides line up with TRBD2. The V gene's germline CDR1 is KGHSH and CDR2 LQKENI. This CDR3 is 14 amino acids long. V lost 6 bases, J lost 5 bases, and 4 bases stayed unmatched. CDR3 coding DNA: TGTGCCAGCTCCCTAGCGGGGGGGCAGGAGACCCAGTACTTC. Translation gives CASSLAGGQETQYF.

The V and J genes are TRBV7-9 and TRBJ1-6, with 11 positions matching TRBD1. J gave up 9 bases and V 5 bases, and 6 bases lay outside the gene matches. CDR1 SEHNR and CDR2 FQNEAQ come from the germline V gene (reference sequence). The length of the CDR3 is 15 residues. The CDR3 sequence: CASSRLGQGGSPLHF. The CDR3 nucleotides are TGTGCCAGCAGCCGATTGGGACAGGGGGGTTCACCCCTCCACTTT.

This chain links TRBV11-2 with TRBJ1-2; 11 bases match TRBD1. The CDR3 has 15 amino acids. J lost 8 bases, V lost 1 base, and 6 bases had no gene match. CDR1 and CDR2 (germline): SGHAT, FQNNGV. CDR3 DNA: TGTGCCAGCAGCTTAGGCGGACAGGGGGCCGAAGGCTACACCTTC. It translates to CASSLGGQGAEGYTF.

This clone was seen a single time. The rearrangement uses TRBV7-6 and TRBJ1-1; the match to TRBD1 covers 7 bases. This CDR3 spans 16 amino acids. Looked up from germline, CDR1 is SGHVS and CDR2 is FNYEAQ. V dropped 1 base and J dropped 0; count of bases not matched to a gene: 5. The CDR3 region has the DNA TGTGCCAGCAGCTTAGGAACAGGGGATCTGAACACTGAAGCTTTCTTT. Protein: CASSLGTGDLNTEAFF.

The V call is TRBV27, the J call TRBJ2-1; a possible D gene is TRBD1 (6 bases). Trimming stripped 4 bases from V and 4 bases from J, with 14 bases between. From germline, CDR1 is MNHEY and CDR2 SMNVEV (reference sequence). This CDR3 has 15 amino acids. The CDR3 protein is CASSSSTGQYNEQFF. The CDR3 bases are TGTGCCAGCAGTTCCTCGACAGGACAATACAATGAGCAGTTCTTC.

This rearrangement joins TRBV7-9 to TRBJ1-2; 8 bases agree with TRBD1. V lost 1 base and J lost 2; bases outside the gene matches: 9. This CDR3 contains 17 residues. Germline V gene data show CDR1 as SEHNR and CDR2 as FQNEAQ (reference sequence). The CDR3, as DNA: TGTGCCAGCAGCTTAGACCCGGGACAGGCACTAAACTATGGCTACACCTTC. Translated: CASSLDPGQALNYGYTF. The entire variable domain, with the rest obtained from reference TRBV7-9 and TRBJ1-2, is as follows: DTGVSQNPRHKITKRGQNVTFRCDPISEHNRLYWYRQTLGQGPEFLTYFQNEAQLEKSRLLSDRFSAERPKGSFSTLEIQRTEQGDSAMYLCASSLDPGQALNYGYTFGSGTRLTVV.

The chain is built from TRBV24-1 and TRBJ2-1; 11 bases fit TRBD2. The germline V gene encodes CDR1 KGHDR and CDR2 SFDVKD. CDR3 length: 13 amino acids. V gave up 11 bases and J gave up 5 bases; unmatched junction bases: 4. In nucleotides, the CDR3 is TGTGCCATCTCTAGCGGGGGGAACAATGAGCAGTTCTTC. The encoded protein is CAISSGGNNEQFF.

V and J are TRBV19 and TRBJ1-1; D gene uncertain. With 5 bases removed from V and 0 bases from J, the gap between germline ends came to 10 bases. CDR3 length: 14 residues. Per the germline V gene, CDR1 is LNHDA and CDR2 is SQIVND (reference sequence). CDR3 residues: CASSVRELNTEAFF. CDR3 coding DNA: TGTGCCAGTAGTGTTAGAGAATTGAACACTGAAGCTTTCTTT.

Only a few counts were recorded for this clone. The chain is built from TRBV12-3 or TRBV12-4 and TRBJ2-1; possibly TRBD1 for D (5 bases). CDR3 size: 13 residues. V dropped 5 bases and J dropped 8 bases, with 13 bases sitting between them. The CDR3 is CASSPPGRDEQFF. The CDR3 DNA is TGTGCCAGCAGTCCTCCCGGCAGGGATGAGCAGTTCTTC.

The V and J genes are TRBV19 and TRBJ2-7, with 7 bases that match TRBD2. This CDR3 region has 14 residues. V lost 0 bases, J lost 6 bases, and 5 bases stayed unmatched. Germline V gene data show CDR1 as LNHDA and CDR2 as SQIVND (reference sequence). CDR3 in DNA: TGTGCCAGTAGTATAGATCTGCGGGGGTCCGAGCAGTACTTC. Its protein is CASSIDLRGSEQYF.

This clone came up once. V usage is TRBV6-5 and J usage is TRBJ1-1; TRBD1 is a possible D gene (5 bases). V was pared by 6 bases and J by 0 bases, with 8 bases between. CDR3 length: 13 residues. Germline values: CDR1 MNHEY, CDR2 SVGAGI. The chain's CDR3 is CASSQTVNTEAFF. CDR3 bases: TGTGCCAGCAGCCAGACAGTGAACACTGAAGCTTTCTTT.

The V call is TRBV24-1, the J call TRBJ2-1; 12 nucleotides line up with TRBD2. The CDR3 sequence is 15 residues long. Trimming took 10 bases from V and 8 from J; bases not matched to a gene: 11. Germline V gives CDR1 KGHDR, CDR2 SFDVKD. The CDR3, as DNA: TGTGCCACATCTGGCCTAGCGGGAGGGCCGGATGAGCAGTTCTTC. Its translation is CATSGLAGGPDEQFF.

The chain has TRBV7-8 and TRBJ2-3, with 10 bases identical to TRBD2. Per the germline V gene, CDR1 is SGHVS and CDR2 is FQNEAQ. The CDR3 sequence is 15 residues long. J was trimmed by 2 bases and V by 10 bases; bases with no gene match: 9. CDR3 sequence (DNA): TGTGCCACCTTTAAAAGCGGGAGGGCCACAGATACGCAGTATTTT. It codes for CATFKSGRATDTQYF.

The CDR3 coding sequence is TGTGCTAGTGGTTTGCAGGGGAACACTGAAGCTTTCTTT. Translating gives CASGLQGNTEAFF. The J gene is TRBJ1-1, the V gene TRBV12-5; maybe TRBD1 (5 bases). Germline CDR1 is LGHNT and CDR2 is FRNRAP. Trimming shortened V by 2 bases and J by 1 base, and 5 bases separated the two germline ends. This CDR3 is 13 amino acids long.

In this sample, this clone turned up once. The genes are TRBV19 and TRBJ2-3; 9 bases line up with TRBD2. The ends lost 7 bases at V and 5 bases at J; junction bases unmatched: 7. Germline V gives CDR1 LNHDA, CDR2 SQIVND (reference sequence). There are 14 residues in the CDR3. The CDR3 is CASIGGGARDTQYF. In DNA form, the CDR3 reads TGTGCCAGTATCGGCGGGGGGGCCCGAGATACGCAGTATTTT.